This TCR beta chain originates from a study of T cell repertoires in cytomegalovirus infection. This clonotype was picked up many times. TCRdb reprocessed the reads with MiXCR, giving one entry per CDR3 protein. Here the sample spans just under 300,000 distinct CDR3 sequences, 9.6% being singletons. The specimen was PBMCs. The clonotype originates from a human donor in good health (CMV status not recorded). Some clones in this sample may be carry-over from other donors' samples.

The CDR3, as DNA: TGCAGCGTTGTCCCACAGGGGGGCACAGATACGCAGTATTTT. Its translation: CSVVPQGGTDTQYF. The rearrangement uses TRBV29-1 and TRBJ2-3, with 8 bases fitting TRBD1. Germline loops: CDR1 SQVTM, CDR2 ANQGSEA. The CDR3 extends over 14 amino acids. Trimming cost V 4 bases and J 1 base; bases outside gene matches: 4.